This T cell receptor (beta chain) was profiled in a study of molecular identifiers for immune sequencing clone quantification (dated by TCRdb to the late 2010s). Regarding the research as a whole: For a replicate experiment, the RNA from either approximately 20,000 or 100,000 naive CD8 T cells was divided into five aliquots, and four of those aliquots went on to sequencing. This methods study used CD8 T cells to benchmark TCR RNA copy counting and molecular-identifier clustering-based TCR repertoire sequencing (MIDCIRS).

This clonotype has just a few counts. The antigen it binds to is not known. No clone much larger than this one lies a single base away; base qualities are absent. The receptor library was made with PCR. Data came from a NextSeq 500. Preparation of bulk TCR libraries followed a previously described approach, with the TCR primers listed in Table S5. The Qiagen AllPrep DNA/RNA kit was used to purify total RNA. Before analysis, reads from multiple sequencing runs of the same library were pooled. Concerning the study's data processing: Reads were retained only if an exact TCR constant sequence was present, and the retained reads were trimmed to 150 nt and grouped according to their 12-nt molecular barcodes. Reads within each barcode group were sub-clustered using a 15% Levenshtein threshold, and quality-weighted consensus sequences were constructed for each RNA molecule. Non-functional sequences were removed, as were lower-count sequences one edit away from another. Based on a fit of two negative binomial distributions, barcode sub-clusters having less than 20% of the maximum read count were discarded. TCRdb took the public reads, trimmed them with fastp at Q25, ran MiXCR for clone calling and kept in-frame beta chains. Each CDR3 protein gets just one entry, which takes the most common genes and DNA from the rows behind it. What appears here as the V and J calls and clone size reflects TCRdb's work, not the paper's. Counted in this sample were approximately 590,000 distinct CDR3 sequences; approximately 24% of them appeared once. The ten largest account for 0.78% of the sample.

The research as a whole found: Spiked-in Jurkat TCR RNA equal to a single cell's worth was reported to be detectable even within one million naive CD8 T cells. Modeling indicated about 3 TCR RNA copies recovered per cell, compared with about 9.4 by digital PCR, which implies a capture efficiency of around 30%. The sizes of highly expanded clones could end up underestimated when identical TCR molecules share a barcode. In CMV-specific effector cells, over 98% of molecules were held by clones above 20 RNA copies, whereas under 1% of molecules were held by such clones in naive cells. The naive libraries included spiked-in Jurkat TCR RNA (around 9 copies' worth), and this Jurkat TCR RNA is not part of the donor repertoire. Without barcode sub-clustering, chimeric consensus sequences inflated TCR diversity; chimeras reached as high as 47%.

Libraries of naive CD8 T cells were built from about 19,000 to 1,100,000 sorted cells, with 10%, 30% or 50% of the purified RNA used. On a BD FACSAria II, naive CD8 T cells were FACS-sorted as CD8+CD4-CCR7+CD45RA+ and collected into RLT Plus buffer. To test detection sensitivity, Jurkat RNA equivalent to roughly nine TCR copies was spiked into samples of about 18,000-1,000,000 naive CD8 T cells. CD8 T cells were enriched using RosetteSep CD8+ T Cell Enrichment Cocktail and Ficoll-Paque, and the enriched cells then underwent ACK red cell lysis. The sequence derives from a human donor in good health. Some libraries in this study had Jurkat cell RNA spiked in. The sample was naive CD8+ T cells from blood, with Jurkat cell RNA spiked in. The cell subset or site label, read with the paper, signifies: FACS-sorted CD8+CD4-CCR7+CD45RA+ naive T cells.

The CDR3 corresponds to CASRPRGLYEQYF. The DNA sequence is as follows: TGTGCCAGCAGGCCTCGGGGGCTCTACGAGCAGTACTTC. The chain couples TRBV6-5 to TRBJ2-7; the D gene cannot be resolved beyond TRBD1 or TRBD2, each matching 6 bases. CDR1 and CDR2, looked up from the germline V gene, are MNHEY and SVGAGI. V loses 6 bases, J loses 3 bases, and the germline ends lie 12 bases apart. From cysteine to phenylalanine, the CDR3 is 13 amino acids long. Only the CDR3 DNA stays, 39 bases, in frame from base 1.